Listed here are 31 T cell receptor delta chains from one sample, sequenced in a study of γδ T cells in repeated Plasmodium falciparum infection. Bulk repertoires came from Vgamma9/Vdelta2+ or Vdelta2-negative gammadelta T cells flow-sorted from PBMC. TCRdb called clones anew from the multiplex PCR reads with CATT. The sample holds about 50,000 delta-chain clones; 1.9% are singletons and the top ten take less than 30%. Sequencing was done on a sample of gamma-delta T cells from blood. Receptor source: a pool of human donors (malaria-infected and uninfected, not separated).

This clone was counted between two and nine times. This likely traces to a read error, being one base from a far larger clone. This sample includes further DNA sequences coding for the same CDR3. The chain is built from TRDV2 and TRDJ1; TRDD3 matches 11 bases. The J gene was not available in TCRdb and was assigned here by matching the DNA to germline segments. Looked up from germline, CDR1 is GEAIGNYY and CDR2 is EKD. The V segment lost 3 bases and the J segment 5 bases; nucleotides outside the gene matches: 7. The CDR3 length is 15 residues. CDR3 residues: CACDPLGDTADKLIF. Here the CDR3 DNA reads TGTGCCTGTGACCCCCTGGGGGATACAGCAGATAAACTCATCTTT.

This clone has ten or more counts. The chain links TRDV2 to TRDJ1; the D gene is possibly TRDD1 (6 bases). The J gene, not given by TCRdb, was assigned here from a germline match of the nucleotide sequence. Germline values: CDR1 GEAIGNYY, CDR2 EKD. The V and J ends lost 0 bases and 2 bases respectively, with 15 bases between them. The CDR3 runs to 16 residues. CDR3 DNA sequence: TGTGCCTGTGACACCGTCAATAGTCGGGGGACCGATAAACTCATCTTT. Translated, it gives CACDTVNSRGTDKLIF.

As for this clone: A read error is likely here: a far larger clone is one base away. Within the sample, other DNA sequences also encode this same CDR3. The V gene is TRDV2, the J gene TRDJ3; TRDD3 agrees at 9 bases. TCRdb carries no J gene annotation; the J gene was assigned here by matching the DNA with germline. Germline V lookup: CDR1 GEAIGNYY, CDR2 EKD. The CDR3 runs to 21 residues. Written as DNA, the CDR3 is TGCGCCTGTGACACGGCGAGTACTGGGGGACTAAGCTCCTGGGACACCCGACAGATGTTTTTC. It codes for CACDTASTGGLSSWDTRQMFF.

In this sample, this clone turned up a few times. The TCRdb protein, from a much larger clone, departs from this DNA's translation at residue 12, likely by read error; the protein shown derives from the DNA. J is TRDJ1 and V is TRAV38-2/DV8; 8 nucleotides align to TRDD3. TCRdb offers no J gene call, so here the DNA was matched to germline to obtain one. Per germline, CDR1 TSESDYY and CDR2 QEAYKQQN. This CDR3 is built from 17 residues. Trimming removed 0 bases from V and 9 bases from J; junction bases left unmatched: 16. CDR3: CAYRSAGPYWGVDELIF. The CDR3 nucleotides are TGTGCTTATAGGAGCGCGGGACCGTACTGGGGGGTGGACGAACTCATCTTT.

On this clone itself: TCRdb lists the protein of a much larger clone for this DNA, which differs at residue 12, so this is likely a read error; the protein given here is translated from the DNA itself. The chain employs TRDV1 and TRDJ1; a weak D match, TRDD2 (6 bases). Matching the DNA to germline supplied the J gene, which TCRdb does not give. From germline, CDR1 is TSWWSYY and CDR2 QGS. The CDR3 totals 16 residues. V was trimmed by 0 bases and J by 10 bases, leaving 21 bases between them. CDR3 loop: CALGELQPSPRARLIF. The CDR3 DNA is TGTGCTCTTGGGGAACTCCAACCTTCCCCTCGAGCTAGACTCATCTTT.

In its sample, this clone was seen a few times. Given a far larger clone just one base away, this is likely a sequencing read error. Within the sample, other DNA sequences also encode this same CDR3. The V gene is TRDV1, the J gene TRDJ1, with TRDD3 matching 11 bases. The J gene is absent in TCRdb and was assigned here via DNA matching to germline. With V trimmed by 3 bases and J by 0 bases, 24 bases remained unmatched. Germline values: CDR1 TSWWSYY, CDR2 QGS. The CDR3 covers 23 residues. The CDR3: CALGDPTPSRTGGYAGYTDKLIF. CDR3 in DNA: TGTGCTCTTGGGGACCCGACCCCATCCCGTACTGGGGGATATGCGGGGTACACCGATAAACTCATCTTT.

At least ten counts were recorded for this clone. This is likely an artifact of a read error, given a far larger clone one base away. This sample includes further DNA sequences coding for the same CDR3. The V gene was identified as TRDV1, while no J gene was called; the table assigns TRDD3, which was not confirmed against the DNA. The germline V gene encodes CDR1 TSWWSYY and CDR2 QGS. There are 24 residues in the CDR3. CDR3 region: CALGDGAFLRAMRGTSNRPDKLIF. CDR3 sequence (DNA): TGTGCTCTTGGGGATGGCGCCTTCCTACGAGCCATGCGGGGGACTTCCAACCGGCCCGATAAGCTCATCTTT.

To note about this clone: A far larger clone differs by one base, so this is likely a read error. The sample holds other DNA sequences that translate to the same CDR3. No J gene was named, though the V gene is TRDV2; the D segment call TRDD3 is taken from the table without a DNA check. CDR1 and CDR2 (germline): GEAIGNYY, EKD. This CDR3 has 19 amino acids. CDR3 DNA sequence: TGTGCCTGTGACACCTTCCCGGCTCTGGGGGATCCTTTCACCGATAAACTAATCTTT. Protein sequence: CACDTFPALGDPFTDKLIF.

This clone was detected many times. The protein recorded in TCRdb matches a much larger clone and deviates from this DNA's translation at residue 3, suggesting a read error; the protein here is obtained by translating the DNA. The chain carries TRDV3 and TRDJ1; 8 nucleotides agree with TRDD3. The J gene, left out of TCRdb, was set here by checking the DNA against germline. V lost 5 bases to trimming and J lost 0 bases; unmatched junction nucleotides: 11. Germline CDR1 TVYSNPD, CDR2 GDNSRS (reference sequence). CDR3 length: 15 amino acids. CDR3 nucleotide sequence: TGTGCCCTTTACCTGGGGATACTCAACACCGATAAACTCATCTTT. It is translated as CALYLGILNTDKLIF. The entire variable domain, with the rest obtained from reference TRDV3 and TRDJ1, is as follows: CDKVTQSSPDQTVASGSEVVLLCTYDTVYSNPDLFWYRIRPDYSFQFVFYGDNSRSEGADFTQGRFSVKHILTQKAFHLVISPVRTEDSATYYCALYLGILNTDKLIFGKGTRVTVEP.

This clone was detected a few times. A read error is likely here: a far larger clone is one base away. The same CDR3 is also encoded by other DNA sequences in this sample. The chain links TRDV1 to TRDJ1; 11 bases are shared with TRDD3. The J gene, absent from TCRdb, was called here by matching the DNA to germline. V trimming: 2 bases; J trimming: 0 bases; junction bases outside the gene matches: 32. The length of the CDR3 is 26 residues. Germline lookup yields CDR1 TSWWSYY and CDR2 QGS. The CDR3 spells CALGETRGKPFLQYLGDTAYTDKLIF. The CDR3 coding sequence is TGTGCTCTTGGGGAAACGCGGGGGAAGCCCTTCCTACAATACCTGGGGGATACCGCGTACACCGATAAACTCATCTTT.

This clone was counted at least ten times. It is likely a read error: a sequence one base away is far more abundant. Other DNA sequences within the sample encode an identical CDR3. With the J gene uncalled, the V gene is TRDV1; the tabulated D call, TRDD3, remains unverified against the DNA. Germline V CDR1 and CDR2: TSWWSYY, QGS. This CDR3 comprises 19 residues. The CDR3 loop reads CALGETFPIWDWGSDKLIF. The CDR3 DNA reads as TGTGCTCTTGGGGAAACTTTCCCTATCTGGGACTGGGGGTCCGATAAGCTCATCTTT.

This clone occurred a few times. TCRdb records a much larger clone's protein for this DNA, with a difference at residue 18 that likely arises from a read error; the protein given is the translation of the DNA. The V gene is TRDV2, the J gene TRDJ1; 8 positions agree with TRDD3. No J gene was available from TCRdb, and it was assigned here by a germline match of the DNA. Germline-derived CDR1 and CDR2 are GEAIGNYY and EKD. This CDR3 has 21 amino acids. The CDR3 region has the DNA TGTGCCTGTGACACCGGAGAGATCTACTGGGGGCCTACGGGGGGTTCCGATGAACTCATCTTT. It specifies CACDTGEIYWGPTGGSDELIF.

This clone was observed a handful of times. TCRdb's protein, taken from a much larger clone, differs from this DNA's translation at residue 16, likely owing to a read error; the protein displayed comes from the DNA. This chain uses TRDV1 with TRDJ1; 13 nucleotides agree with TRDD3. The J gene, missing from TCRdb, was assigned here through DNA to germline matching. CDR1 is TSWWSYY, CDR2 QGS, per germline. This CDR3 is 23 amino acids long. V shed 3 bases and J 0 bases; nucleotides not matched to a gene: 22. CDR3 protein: CALGDPTPSRTGGYAVYTDKLIF. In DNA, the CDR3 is TGTGCTCTTGGGGACCCGACCCCATCCCGTACTGGGGGATACGCGGTGTACACCGATAAACTCATCTTT.

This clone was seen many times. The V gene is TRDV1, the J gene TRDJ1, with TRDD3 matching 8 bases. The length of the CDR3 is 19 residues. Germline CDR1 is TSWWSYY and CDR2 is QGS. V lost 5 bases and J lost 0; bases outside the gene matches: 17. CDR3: CALGSPYWGVLLYTDKLIF. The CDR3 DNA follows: TGTGCTCTTGGGAGCCCGTACTGGGGGGTTTTATTGTACACCGATAAACTCATCTTT.

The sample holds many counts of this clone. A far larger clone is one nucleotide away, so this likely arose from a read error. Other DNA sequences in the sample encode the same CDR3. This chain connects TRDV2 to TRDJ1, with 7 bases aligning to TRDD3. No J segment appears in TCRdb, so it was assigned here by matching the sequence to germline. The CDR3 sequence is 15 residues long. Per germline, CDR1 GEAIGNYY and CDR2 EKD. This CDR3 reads CACDSLGMNTDKLIF. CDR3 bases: TGCGCCTGTGATTCACTGGGGATGAACACCGATAAACTCATCTTT.

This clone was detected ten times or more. CDR3: CALGPRGAYIPHTDKLIF. The CDR3 DNA sequence: TGTGCTCTTGGGCCCCGCGGTGCCTACATTCCCCACACCGATAAACTCATCTTT. The rearrangement links TRDV1 to TRDJ1, with a weak D call TRDD2 (5 bases). The V gene lost 5 bases and the J gene lost 0 bases, with 22 bases spanning the gap. The germline V gene encodes CDR1 TSWWSYY and CDR2 QGS. The CDR3 loop spans 18 amino acids.

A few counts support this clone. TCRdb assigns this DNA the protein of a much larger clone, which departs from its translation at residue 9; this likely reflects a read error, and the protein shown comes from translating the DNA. CDR3 sequence reads: CALGERGVPIF. CDR3 DNA: TGTGCTCTTGGGGAACGGGGGGTACCCATCTTT. The V segment is TRDV1, and no J call was made. Germline V gene sequence: CDR1 TSWWSYY, CDR2 QGS. This CDR3 has 11 amino acids.

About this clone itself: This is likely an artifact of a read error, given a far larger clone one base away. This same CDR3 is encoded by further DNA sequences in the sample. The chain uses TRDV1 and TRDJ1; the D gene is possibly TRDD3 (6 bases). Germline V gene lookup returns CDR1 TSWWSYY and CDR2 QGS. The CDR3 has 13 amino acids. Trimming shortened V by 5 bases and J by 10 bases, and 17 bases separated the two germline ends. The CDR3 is CALGLGGGDGLIF. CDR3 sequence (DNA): TGTGCTCTTGGGCTCGGCGGTGGGGATGGACTCATCTTT.

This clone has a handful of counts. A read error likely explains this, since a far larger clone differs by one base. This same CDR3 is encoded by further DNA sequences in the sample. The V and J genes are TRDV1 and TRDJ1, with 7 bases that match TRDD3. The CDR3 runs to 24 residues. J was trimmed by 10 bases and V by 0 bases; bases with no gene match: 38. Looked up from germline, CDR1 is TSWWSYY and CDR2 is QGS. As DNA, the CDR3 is TGTGCTCTTGGGGAACTCACTCCACTTCCACCCCGTTGGGGATGGGGGAACGGTTATATGGGACTCATCTTT. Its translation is CALGELTPLPPRWGWGNGYMGLIF.

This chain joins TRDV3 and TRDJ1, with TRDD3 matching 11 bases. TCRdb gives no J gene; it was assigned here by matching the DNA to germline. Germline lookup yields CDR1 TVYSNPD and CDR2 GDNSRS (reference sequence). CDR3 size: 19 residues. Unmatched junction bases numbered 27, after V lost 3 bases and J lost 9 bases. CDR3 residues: CAFPRGLPRNWGIGPELIF. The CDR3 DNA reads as TGTGCCTTCCCGCGGGGCCTTCCCCGAAACTGGGGGATAGGGCCAGAACTCATCTTT.

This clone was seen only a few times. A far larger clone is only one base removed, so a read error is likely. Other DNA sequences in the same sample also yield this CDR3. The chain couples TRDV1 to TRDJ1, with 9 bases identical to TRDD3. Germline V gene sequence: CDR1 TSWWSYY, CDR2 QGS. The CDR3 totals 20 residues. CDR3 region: CALGDFCKLGDPKYTDKLIF. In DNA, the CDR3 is TGCGCTCTTGGGGATTTCTGTAAACTGGGGGACCCTAAGTACACCGATAAACTCATCTTT.

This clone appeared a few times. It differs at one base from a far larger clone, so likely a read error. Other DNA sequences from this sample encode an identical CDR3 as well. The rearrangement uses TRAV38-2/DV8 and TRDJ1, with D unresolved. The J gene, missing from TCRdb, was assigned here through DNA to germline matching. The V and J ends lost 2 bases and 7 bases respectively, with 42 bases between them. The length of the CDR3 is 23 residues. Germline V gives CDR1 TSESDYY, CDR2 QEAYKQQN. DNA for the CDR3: TGTGCTTATAGGAGTATAGAACTATTCCCCCTATTACTAGGGGCCAAACCTGGAGGTAAACTCATCTTT. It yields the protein CAYRSIELFPLLLGAKPGGKLIF.

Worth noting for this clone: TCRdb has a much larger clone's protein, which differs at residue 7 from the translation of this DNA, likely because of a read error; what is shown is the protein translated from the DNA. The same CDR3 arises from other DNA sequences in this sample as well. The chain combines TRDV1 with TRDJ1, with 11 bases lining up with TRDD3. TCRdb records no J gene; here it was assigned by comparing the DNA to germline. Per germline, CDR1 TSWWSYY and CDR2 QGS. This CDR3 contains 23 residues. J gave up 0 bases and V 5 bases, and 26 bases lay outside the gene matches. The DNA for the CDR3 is TGTGCTCTTGGGTCAACTCGGGCGGCTCCCTTCCTGTTTGGGGGATACGACACCGATAAACTCATCTTT. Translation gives CALGSTRAAPFLFGGYDTDKLIF.

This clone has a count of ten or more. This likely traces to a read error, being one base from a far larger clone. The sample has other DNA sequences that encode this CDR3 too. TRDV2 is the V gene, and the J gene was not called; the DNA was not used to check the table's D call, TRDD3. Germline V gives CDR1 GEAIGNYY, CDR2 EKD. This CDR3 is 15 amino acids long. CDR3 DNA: TGTGCCTGTGACATGTTGGGGGGGATACCCGATAAACTCATCTTC. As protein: CACDMLGGIPDKLIF.

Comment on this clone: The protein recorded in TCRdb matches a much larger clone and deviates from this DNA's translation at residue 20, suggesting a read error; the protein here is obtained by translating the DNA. CDR3 loop: CALGDRPSYGVFYWGPWGSMYTDKLIF. The DNA of the CDR3 is TGTGCTCTTGGGGACCGGCCTTCCTACGGAGTATTTTACTGGGGGCCTTGGGGGTCAATGTACACCGATAAACTCATCTTT. This chain uses TRDV1 with TRDJ1, with D possibly TRDD2 on 9 matching bases. No J segment appears in TCRdb, so it was assigned here by matching the sequence to germline. Per germline, CDR1 TSWWSYY and CDR2 QGS. This CDR3 region has 27 residues. Trimming left V 3 bases short and J 0 bases short, with 47 bases between.

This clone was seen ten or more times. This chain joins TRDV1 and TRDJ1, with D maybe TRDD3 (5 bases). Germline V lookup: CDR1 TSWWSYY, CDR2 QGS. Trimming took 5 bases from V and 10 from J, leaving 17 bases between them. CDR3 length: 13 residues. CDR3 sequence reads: CALGKGLGPGLIF. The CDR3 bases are TGTGCTCTTGGGAAGGGTCTGGGTCCCGGACTCATCTTT.

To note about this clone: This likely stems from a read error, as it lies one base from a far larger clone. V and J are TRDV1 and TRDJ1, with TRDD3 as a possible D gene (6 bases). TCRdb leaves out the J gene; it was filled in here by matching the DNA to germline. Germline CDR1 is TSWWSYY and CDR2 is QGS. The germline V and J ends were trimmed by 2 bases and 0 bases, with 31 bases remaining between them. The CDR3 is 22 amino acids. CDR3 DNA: TGTGCTCTTGGGGAATTATGCGTTGGGCTGCTGGGGACCTACGGGTACACCGATAAACTCATCTTT. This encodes CALGELCVGLLGTYGYTDKLIF.

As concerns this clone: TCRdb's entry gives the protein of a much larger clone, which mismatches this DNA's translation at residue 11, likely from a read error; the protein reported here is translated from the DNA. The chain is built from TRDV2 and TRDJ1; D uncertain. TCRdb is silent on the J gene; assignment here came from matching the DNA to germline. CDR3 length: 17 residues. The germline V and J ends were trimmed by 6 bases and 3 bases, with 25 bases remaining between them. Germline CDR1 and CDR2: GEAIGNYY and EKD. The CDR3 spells CACSLSGFTGEADKLIF. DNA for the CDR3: TGTGCCTGTTCCTTGTCTGGCTTCACCGGCGAGGCCGATAAACTCATCTTT.

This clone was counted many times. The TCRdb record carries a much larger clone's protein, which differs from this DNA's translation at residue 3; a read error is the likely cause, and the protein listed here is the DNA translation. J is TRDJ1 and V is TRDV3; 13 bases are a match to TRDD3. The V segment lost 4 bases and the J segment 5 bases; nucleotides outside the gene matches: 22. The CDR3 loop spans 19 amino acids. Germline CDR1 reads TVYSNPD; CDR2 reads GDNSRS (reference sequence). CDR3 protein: CASGPPTYWGIRGPDKLIF. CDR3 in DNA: TGTGCCTCGGGCCCTCCTACGTACTGGGGGATACGGGGACCAGATAAACTCATCTTT.

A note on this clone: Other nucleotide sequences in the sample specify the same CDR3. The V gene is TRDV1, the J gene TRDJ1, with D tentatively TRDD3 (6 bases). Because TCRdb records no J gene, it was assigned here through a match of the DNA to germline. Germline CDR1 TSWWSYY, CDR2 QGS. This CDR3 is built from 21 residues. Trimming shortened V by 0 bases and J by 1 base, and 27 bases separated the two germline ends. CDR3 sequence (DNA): TGTGCTCTTGGGGAACTAGTTCCTCCGAGGGTAAGGGATATGGCCACCGATAAACTCATCTTT. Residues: CALGELVPPRVRDMATDKLIF.

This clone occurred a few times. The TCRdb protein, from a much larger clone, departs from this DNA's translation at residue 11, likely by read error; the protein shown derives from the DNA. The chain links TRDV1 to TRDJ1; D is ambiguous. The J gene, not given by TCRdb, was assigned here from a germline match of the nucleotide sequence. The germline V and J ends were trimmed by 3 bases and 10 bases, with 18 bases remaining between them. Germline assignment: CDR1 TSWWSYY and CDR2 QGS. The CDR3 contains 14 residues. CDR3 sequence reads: CALGDPSGGIGLIF. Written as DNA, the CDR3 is TGTGCTCTTGGGGACCCTAGTGGCGGAATTGGACTCATCTTT.